One T cell receptor (beta chain) is described in this entry. No cognate antigen has been identified for it. Base quality data are lacking; no much larger clone is found one base away. In Seattle, one collaborating source enrolled patients while the infection was active and tracked those patients longitudinally over the course of disease. Collaborating institutions collected whole blood in K2EDTA tubes following their own protocols. Collaborator samples were shipped for TCRbeta analysis as frozen whole blood, isolated PBMCs, or DNA extracted from either sample type. The record originates from a study of blood T cell repertoires in COVID-19 (dated by TCRdb to about 2020). Background for the entire study: Samples covering the acute and convalescent phases of COVID-19 were provided by collaborators in the United States, Italy and Spain. Samples came from the ongoing ImmuneRACE study (first 160 participants) plus 1,254 subjects from 6 global collaborators. The repertoires were made available in a free public database intended to serve as a resource for research on the immune response to SARS-CoV-2. The material from the prospective study consisted of cDNA or gDNA derived from T cells, B-cell-depleted T cells, or PBMCs. The sample metadata nearly always contained a de-identified subject ID, COVID-19 status, age in years and sex. Subjects who had been exposed to COVID-19, were actively infected with it, or had recovered from it provided the deeply sampled blood TCRbeta repertoires that made up the dataset. Where HLA class I and class II types were available, the types were taken from metadata supplied by the sample provider, not from assay-based typing. The investigation overall reported the following: Clinical and demographic metadata were provided uncurated, with the amount varying by source and participant.

Taken from the germline V gene (reference sequence), the CDR1 and CDR2 loops are SGHKS and YYEKEE. Trimming costs V 5 bases and J 4 bases, and their ends lie 14 bases apart. The CDR3 has 14 amino acids, counting the end cysteine and phenylalanine. Left in the record is the CDR3 DNA by itself, 42 bases read in frame from the first base. The immunoSEQ Assay, a bias-controlled multiplex PCR, was used to amplify TCRbeta CDR3 regions from genomic DNA. The paper's data handling went like this. The number of nucleated cells in each sample was estimated by amplification of reference gene primers within the assay. Sequence reads were collapsed and filtered to measure the absolute abundance of every unique TCRbeta CDR3 rearrangement. For each sample, productive Simpson clonality was calculated as the square root of Simpson's diversity index across productive rearrangements. TCRdb took over this immuneACCESS table, retaining in-frame rearrangements with V and J assigned. Such tables are incomplete; in checked studies, under half of the missing clones stem from an unresolved V gene, and the remainder is unexplained. The V and J calls and clone size are taken from that table; D and trimming were inferred from the DNA. The table for this sample lists under 450,000 clones; about 91% of them were counted only once. The ten biggest clones cover roughly 12% of the sample.

This sequence was found in a woman between 50 and 59 years old with COVID-19, enrolled during active disease. The V gene is TRBV5-5 and the J gene is TRBJ2-3, with TRBD2 as a weak D call on 7 bases. Sequencing was performed on peripheral blood. This receptor has the CDR3 CASRVQGGADTQYF. The DNA is TGTGCCAGCAGAGTACAAGGGGGGGCAGATACGCAGTATTTT.